The 5 T cell receptor beta chains below all came from one sample that was sequenced in a study of human T cells and chemical hapten exposure. The sample's time point: patch test 3, about 24 weeks after DPC sensitization. Treatment of the sample: therapeutic diphenylcyclopropenone sensitization with weekly scalp DPC. TCRdb re-called the RACE reads through MiXCR, storing one row per CDR3 protein. The sample consists of some 90,000 distinct CDR3 sequences, under 13% of them appearing once. The sequences come from whole blood, collected in connection with sensitization to the hapten diphenylcyclopropenone (DPC). The receptors derive from a woman in her 30s with alopecia areata. Some clones in this sample may be carry-over from other donors' samples.

This clonotype was seen repeatedly, ten times or more. The V gene is TRBV13, the J gene TRBJ2-4; D is ambiguous. This CDR3 is 16 amino acids long. Trimming stripped 5 bases from V and 0 bases from J, with 14 bases between. Per the germline V gene, CDR1 is PRHDT and CDR2 is FYEKMQ (reference sequence). DNA of the CDR3: TGTGCCAGCAGCACCCAGGACCTTCTAGCCAAAAACATTCAGTACTTC. This translates into CASSTQDLLAKNIQYF.

The J gene is TRBJ1-3, the V gene TRBV13, with TRBD1 as a possible D gene (5 bases). The CDR3 extends over 16 amino acids. V dropped 3 bases and J dropped 0 bases, with 12 bases sitting between them. Germline V gives CDR1 PRHDT, CDR2 FYEKMQ (reference sequence). The CDR3 protein is CASSFQGTHSGNTIYF. In DNA, the CDR3 is TGTGCCAGCAGCTTCCAGGGAACTCACTCTGGAAACACCATATATTTT.

This clonotype was seen at least ten times. The chain uses TRBV10-3 and TRBJ1-2, with 9 bases identical to TRBD1. The CDR3 runs 13 residues. The ends lost 10 bases at V and 4 bases at J; junction bases unmatched: 7. Germline CDR1 is ENHRY and CDR2 is SYGVKD. The CDR3 DNA sequence: TGTGCCACCACAGGGGGCGCGGGCTATGGCTACACCTTC. Its protein is CATTGGAGYGYTF.

There are many counts of this clonotype. The chain combines TRBV3-1 with TRBJ2-3; D may be TRBD2 (6 bases). The CDR3 totals 15 residues. The V and J ends lost 4 bases and 0 bases respectively, with 11 bases between them. Germline CDR1 is LGHDT and CDR2 is YNNKEL (reference sequence). CDR3 sequence: CASSPTGTSTDTQYF. CDR3 in DNA: TGTGCCAGCAGCCCCACCGGGACTAGCACAGATACGCAGTATTTT.

The chain joins TRBV11-3 to TRBJ1-1, with unresolved D. There are 13 residues in the CDR3. The V and J ends lost 5 bases and 4 bases respectively, with 11 bases between them. CDR1 is SGHNT and CDR2 is YENEEA in the germline V gene. The chain's CDR3 is CASSKGPSTEAFF. CDR3 sequence (DNA): TGTGCCAGCAGCAAGGGCCCGAGCACTGAAGCTTTCTTT.